Given below is one T cell receptor beta chain in context. Its specificity is not known. The CDR3 runs to 14 residues. The V and J ends lost 5 bases and 0 bases respectively, with 8 bases between them. Germline CDR1 SGHTA, CDR2 FQGNSA. This sample stems from a study of cytomegalovirus exposure and HLA in healthy donors. On the study more broadly: A prior analysis found about 120 million unique TCR beta sequences from around 180 million T cells.

A multiplex PCR was run with 60 Vbeta primers and 13 Jbeta primers. The method was immunoSEQ multiplex PCR; TCRdb's version includes in-frame clones alone and lacks a portion of them. Of 150,000 to 200,000 clones in the sample, less than 90% were seen once. Study observations and caveats: There was a cluster of highly shared sequence variants that was likely a sequencing artifact. Donor immune exposure was known only as CMV serostatus.

The specimen was PBMCs. The chain employs TRBV7-2 and TRBJ1-5; no definite D call. This TCR was recovered from a girl under three years old in good health and CMV-seronegative. CDR3 protein: CASSRGYSNQPQHF. CDR3 sequence (DNA): TGTGCCAGCAGCCGCGGATATAGCAATCAGCCCCAGCATTTT.